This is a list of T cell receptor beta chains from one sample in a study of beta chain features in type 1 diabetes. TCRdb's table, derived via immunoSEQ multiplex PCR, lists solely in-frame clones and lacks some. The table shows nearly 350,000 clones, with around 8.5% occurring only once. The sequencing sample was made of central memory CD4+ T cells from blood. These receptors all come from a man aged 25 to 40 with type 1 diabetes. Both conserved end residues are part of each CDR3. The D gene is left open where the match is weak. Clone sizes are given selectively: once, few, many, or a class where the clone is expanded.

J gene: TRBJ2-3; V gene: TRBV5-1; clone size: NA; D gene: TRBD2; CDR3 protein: CASSPGLAAGTDTQYF; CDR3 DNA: TGCGCCAGCAGCCCGGGACTAGCCGCCGGCACAGATACGCAGTATTTT
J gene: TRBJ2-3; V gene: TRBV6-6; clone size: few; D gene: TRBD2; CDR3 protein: CASSSSGGRGDTQYF; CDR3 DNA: TGTGCCAGCAGCTCTAGCGGGGGGCGTGGAGATACGCAGTATTTT
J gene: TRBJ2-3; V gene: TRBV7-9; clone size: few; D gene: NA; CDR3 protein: CASSSGRGDTQYF; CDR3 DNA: TGTGCCAGCAGCTCGGGCAGGGGAGATACGCAGTATTTT
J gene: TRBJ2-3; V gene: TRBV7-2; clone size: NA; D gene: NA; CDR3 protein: CASSLSGWADTQYF; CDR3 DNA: TGTGCCAGCAGTCTTAGCGGCTGGGCAGATACGCAGTATTTT
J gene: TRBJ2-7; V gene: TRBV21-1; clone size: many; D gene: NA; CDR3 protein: CASTSPGTGGYEQYF; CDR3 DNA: TGTGCCAGCACTTCACCGGGGACAGGGGGCTACGAGCAGTACTTC
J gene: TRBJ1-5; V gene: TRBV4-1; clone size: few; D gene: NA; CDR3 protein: CASSQDEGNQPQHF; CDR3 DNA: TGCGCCAGCAGCCAAGATGAGGGTAATCAGCCCCAGCATTTT
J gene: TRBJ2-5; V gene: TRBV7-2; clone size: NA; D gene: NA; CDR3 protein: CASSLPRSGSETQYF; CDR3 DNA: TGTGCCAGCAGCTTGCCGCGGTCGGGGTCAGAGACCCAGTACTTC
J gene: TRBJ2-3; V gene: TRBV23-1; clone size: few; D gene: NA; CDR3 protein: CASSQSPGDTQYF; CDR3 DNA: TGCGCCAGCAGTCAATCCCCTGGAGATACGCAGTATTTT
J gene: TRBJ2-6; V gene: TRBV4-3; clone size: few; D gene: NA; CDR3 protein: CASSQDGGAGANVLTF; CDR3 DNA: TGCGCCAGCAGCCAAGATGGGGGCGCTGGGGCCAACGTCCTGACTTTC
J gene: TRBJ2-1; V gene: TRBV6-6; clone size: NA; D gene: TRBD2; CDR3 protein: CASRFGGARNEQFF; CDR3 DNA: TGTGCCAGCAGGTTCGGGGGGGCGCGGAATGAGCAGTTCTTC
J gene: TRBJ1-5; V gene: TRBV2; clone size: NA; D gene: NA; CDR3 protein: CASSVGSNQPQHF; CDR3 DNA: TGTGCCAGCAGTGTAGGTAGCAATCAGCCCCAGCATTTT
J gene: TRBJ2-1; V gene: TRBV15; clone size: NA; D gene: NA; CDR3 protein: CATSRDGIRPEQFF; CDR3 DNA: TGTGCCACCAGCAGAGATGGTATCAGACCGGAGCAGTTCTTC
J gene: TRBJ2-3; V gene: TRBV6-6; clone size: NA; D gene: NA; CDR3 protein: CASLLGFGRTDTQYF; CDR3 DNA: TGTGCCAGCCTGCTAGGCTTCGGACGCACAGATACGCAGTATTTT
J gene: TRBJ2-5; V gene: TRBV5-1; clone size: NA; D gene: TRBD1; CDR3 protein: CASSGGTGGKETQYF; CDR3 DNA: TGCGCCAGCAGCGGGGGCACAGGGGGCAAAGAGACCCAGTACTTC
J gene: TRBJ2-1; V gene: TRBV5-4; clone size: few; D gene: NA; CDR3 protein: CASSPQESAGALNEQFF; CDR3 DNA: TGTGCCAGCAGCCCGCAAGAATCGGCGGGGGCCCTCAATGAGCAGTTCTTC
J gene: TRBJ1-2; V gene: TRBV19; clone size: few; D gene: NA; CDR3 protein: CASSMREQNYGYTF; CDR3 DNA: TGTGCCAGTAGTATGCGGGAACAGAACTATGGCTACACCTTC
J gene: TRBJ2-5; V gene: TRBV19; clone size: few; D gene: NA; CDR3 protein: CASSIGIQETQYF; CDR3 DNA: TGTGCCAGTAGTATAGGGATTCAAGAGACCCAGTACTTC
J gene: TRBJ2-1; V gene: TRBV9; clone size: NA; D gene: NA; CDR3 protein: CASSVDGGSYNEQFF; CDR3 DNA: TGTGCCAGCAGCGTAGACGGGGGCTCCTACAATGAGCAGTTCTTC
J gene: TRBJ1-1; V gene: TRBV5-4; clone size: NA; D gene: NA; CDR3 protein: CASSPDGGRITEAFF; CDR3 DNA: TGTGCCAGCAGCCCGGACGGGGGGCGTATCACTGAAGCTTTCTTT
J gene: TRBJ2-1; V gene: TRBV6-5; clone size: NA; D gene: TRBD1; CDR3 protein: CASSSPGQVHEQFF; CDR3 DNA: TGTGCCAGCAGCTCGCCGGGACAGGTCCATGAGCAGTTCTTC
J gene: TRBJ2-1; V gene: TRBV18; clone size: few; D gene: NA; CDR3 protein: CASSPDYEQFF; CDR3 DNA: TGTGCCAGCTCACCAGACTATGAGCAGTTCTTC
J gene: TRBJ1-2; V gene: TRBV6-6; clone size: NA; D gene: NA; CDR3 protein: CASRTGTQEGYTF; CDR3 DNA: TGTGCCAGCAGGACCGGGACTCAGGAAGGCTACACCTTC
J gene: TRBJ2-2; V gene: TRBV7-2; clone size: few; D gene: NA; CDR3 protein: CASSRNTGELFF; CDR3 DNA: TGTGCCAGCAGCCGGAACACCGGGGAGCTGTTTTTT
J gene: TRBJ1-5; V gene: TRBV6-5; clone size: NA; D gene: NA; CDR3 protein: CASRKGSNQPQHF; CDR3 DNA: TGTGCCAGCAGAAAGGGTAGCAATCAGCCCCAGCATTTT
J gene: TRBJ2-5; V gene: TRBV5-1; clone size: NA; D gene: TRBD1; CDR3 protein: CASSGGTGRQETQYF; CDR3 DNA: TGCGCCAGCAGCGGAGGGACAGGAAGACAAGAGACCCAGTACTTC
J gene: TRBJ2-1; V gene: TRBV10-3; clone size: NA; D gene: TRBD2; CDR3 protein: CAISESGSGGRNEQFF; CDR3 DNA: TGTGCCATCAGTGAGTCCGGGAGCGGGGGCAGGAATGAGCAGTTCTTC
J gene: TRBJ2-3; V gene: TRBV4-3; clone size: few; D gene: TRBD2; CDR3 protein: CASSQKLAGDTDTQYF; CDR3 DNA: TGCGCCAGCAGCCAAAAACTAGCGGGGGACACAGATACGCAGTATTTT
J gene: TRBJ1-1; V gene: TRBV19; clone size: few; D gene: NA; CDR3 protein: CASSWAGNTEAFF; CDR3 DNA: TGTGCCAGTAGTTGGGCAGGGAACACTGAAGCTTTCTTT
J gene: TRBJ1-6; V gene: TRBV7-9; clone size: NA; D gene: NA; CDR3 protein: CASRDPAQSSYNSPLHF; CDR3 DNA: TGTGCCAGCAGAGATCCCGCACAGAGCTCCTATAATTCACCCCTCCACTTT
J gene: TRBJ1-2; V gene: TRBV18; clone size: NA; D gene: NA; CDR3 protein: CASSPRDGYTF; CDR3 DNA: TGTGCCAGCTCACCACGGGATGGCTACACCTTC
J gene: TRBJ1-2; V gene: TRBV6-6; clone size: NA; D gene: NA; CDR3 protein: CASSYSVGPSYGYTF; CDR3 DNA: TGTGCCAGCAGTTACTCGGTGGGTCCTAGCTATGGCTACACCTTC
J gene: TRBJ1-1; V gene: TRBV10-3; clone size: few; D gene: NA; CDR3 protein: CAISQSRKDTEAFF; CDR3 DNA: TGTGCCATCAGTCAATCCCGGAAGGACACTGAAGCTTTCTTT
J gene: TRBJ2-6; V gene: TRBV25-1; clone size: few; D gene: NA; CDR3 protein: CASGVAGANVLTF; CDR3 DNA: TGTGCCTCCGGGGTAGCTGGGGCCAACGTCCTGACTTTC
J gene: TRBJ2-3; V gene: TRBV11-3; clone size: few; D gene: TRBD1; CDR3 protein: CASSLGQGIADTQYF; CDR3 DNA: TGTGCCAGCAGCTTAGGACAGGGTATCGCAGATACGCAGTATTTT
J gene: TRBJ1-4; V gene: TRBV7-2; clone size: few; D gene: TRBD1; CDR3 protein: CASSRNRGPGNEKLFF; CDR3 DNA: TGTGCCAGCAGCCGTAACAGGGGGCCTGGTAATGAAAAACTGTTTTTT
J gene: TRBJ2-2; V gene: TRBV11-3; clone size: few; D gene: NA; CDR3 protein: CASSLDPGGELFF; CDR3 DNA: TGTGCCAGCAGCTTAGATCCGGGCGGGGAGCTGTTTTTT
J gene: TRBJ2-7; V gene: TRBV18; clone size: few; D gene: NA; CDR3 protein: CASSPNRHSYEQYF; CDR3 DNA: TGTGCCAGCTCACCAAACAGACACTCCTACGAGCAGTACTTC
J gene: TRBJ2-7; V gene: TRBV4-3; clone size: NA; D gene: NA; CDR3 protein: CASSQDLGEQYF; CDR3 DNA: TGCGCCAGCAGCCAAGATTTGGGAGAGCAGTACTTC
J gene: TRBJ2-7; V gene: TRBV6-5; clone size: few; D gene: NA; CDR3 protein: CASSRREDSYEQYF; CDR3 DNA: TGTGCCAGCAGTAGACGAGAGGATTCCTACGAGCAGTACTTC
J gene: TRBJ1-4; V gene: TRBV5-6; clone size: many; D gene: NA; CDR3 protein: CASSLGEKLFF; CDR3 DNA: TGTGCCAGCAGCTTAGGGGAAAAACTGTTTTTT